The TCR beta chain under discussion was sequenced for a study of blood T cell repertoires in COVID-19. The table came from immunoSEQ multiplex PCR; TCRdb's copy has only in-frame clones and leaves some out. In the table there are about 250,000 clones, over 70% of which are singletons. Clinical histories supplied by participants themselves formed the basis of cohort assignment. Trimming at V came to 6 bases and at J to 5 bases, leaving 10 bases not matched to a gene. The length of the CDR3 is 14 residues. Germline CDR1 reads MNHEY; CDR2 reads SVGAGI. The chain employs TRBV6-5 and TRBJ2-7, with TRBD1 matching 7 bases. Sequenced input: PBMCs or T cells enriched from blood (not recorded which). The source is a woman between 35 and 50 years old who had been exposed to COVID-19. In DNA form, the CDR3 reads TGTGCCAGCAGCAAAGACAGGGCAGCCCACGAGCAGTACTTC. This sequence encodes CASSKDRAAHEQYF.